This entry is about one T cell receptor (beta chain). It has no known antigen specificity. Base qualities are not recorded, but no much larger clone differs from it by a single base. The cohort consisted of 650 to 700 healthy bone marrow donors. Cohort members were all nominally healthy when sampled, although unrecorded immune exposures were likely present. The donor tested CMV seronegative, placing the donor among the 350 or so seronegative members of the cohort. A peripheral blood sample was provided by each donor, and peripheral blood mononuclear cells were used for TCR beta sequencing. Genomic DNA extraction from the blood cell samples was performed with the Qiagen DNeasy Blood Extraction Kit. This sample is part of a study of cytomegalovirus exposure and HLA in healthy donors (TCRdb year 2017). Notes on the research overall: According to an earlier analysis of a few hundred of the donors, some 180 million T cells yielded 90 million to 140 million unique TCR beta sequences and less than 300 Gb of sequence data. The study aimed to test whether cataloging public T cell receptors could reveal signatures of past pathogen exposure. Besides the first cohort of under 700 subjects, a separate validation cohort made up of 120 different subjects was used. HLA typing covered class I and class II loci at four-digit resolution. The number of donors typed differed by locus, with roughly 629-640 for A, B, C, DRB1 and DQB1, around 520 for DQA1, 606 for DPA1, and around 450 for DPB1. The genetic ancestry cluster associated with self-reported Caucasian donors included over 80% of the approximately 410 genotyped donors. Four to six DR-DQ haplotypes were handled as single units for association and clustering, since linkage in the cohort was strong. An earlier analysis of 587 of the donors used high-throughput TCR beta sequencing to judge whether each TCR beta V gene segment behaved as functional or pseudogenic. About 280 gigabases of sequencing data and around 85 million unique TCR sequences made up an early release that covered about 640 HLA-typed donors. A later genetic analysis took genome-wide SNP genotypes for about 65% of the roughly 670 donors and used that subset as a discovery cohort. To predict cytomegalovirus infection status, the study brought together high-throughput TCR immunosequencing, statistical association of individual TCRs with disease status, and machine learning. In the later analysis, no new phenotypic data were used to find candidate immune exposures; instead, reliance was placed on TCR beta sequences and their occurrence across donors. Every discovery cohort repertoire had been produced on one sequencing platform. Donor age, sex, ethnicity and CMV serostatus were collected together with the repertoire data. The T cell repertoires of 666 subjects were profiled by immunosequencing and related to cytomegalovirus serostatus. In a later analysis, previously published TCR beta repertoires from 550 to 700 donors were re-analyzed and high-resolution HLA genotyping was added so that TCR occurrence patterns could be studied. Among almost 400 genotyped donors of the cohort, an average of around 240,000 unique TCR beta nucleotide sequences were sequenced per donor, roughly a sixth of them non-productive.

V and J are truncated by 3 bases and 4 bases respectively, leaving an intervening sequence of 13 bases. Taken from the germline V gene (reference sequence), the CDR1 and CDR2 loops are LNHDA and SQIVND. Including cysteine and phenylalanine, the CDR3 has 14 amino acids. The kept DNA is CDR3 alone, 42 bases in frame from the first base. The receptor library was made with the immunoSEQ multiplex PCR assay. The multiplex PCR relied on a mix of 60 forward primers for TCR Vbeta segments and 13 reverse primers for TCR Jbeta segments. The CDR3 region of rearranged TCR beta genes was amplified from genomic DNA with a multiplex PCR assay. On the Illumina HiSeq System, the amplified TCR beta libraries were sequenced as 87-base-pair reads. From the authors' description of their analysis: A later analysis tallied tens of millions of unique TCR beta chains across the 640 or so repertoires, and approximately 9.9 million of those chains were shared by two or more donors. To remove PCR and sequencing errors, raw reads were error-corrected and collapsed into unique sequences using a nearest-neighbor algorithm that merged closely related sequences. Alignment of CDR3 sequences to IMGT reference sequences was used to assign V, D and J gene segments. For a sequence to be retained, a match of at least six nucleotides to both a V gene segment and a J gene segment was required. Rearrangements were classified as productive when the CDR3 lacked stop codons and remained in frame with V and J, and all other rearrangements were classified as non-productive. CDR3 was defined by IMGT convention, running from the second conserved V-encoded cysteine to the conserved J-encoded phenylalanine. In an earlier analysis of roughly 610 of the donors, sequences lacking an unambiguous match to a single V gene segment were excluded. An earlier analysis of 587 of the donors called V segments functional above 56.7% productive rearrangements and segregating when the between-donor standard deviation exceeded 5%. A statistical classification framework was built to diagnose cytomegalovirus status from the catalog of TCR beta chain sequences. A later analysis assigned V and J genes by comparing TCR nucleotide sequences with IMGT/GENE-DB human TR gene sequences. Using the TCRdist pipeline, a later analysis assigned CDR3 sequences along with most-parsimonious VDJ recombination scenarios. In a later analysis, each TCR beta chain was defined by its CDR3 amino acid sequence together with its V-gene family, and reads without a unique V-gene family were excluded. In a later analysis, around 650 highly shared, low-generation-probability nucleotide sequences were removed to address suspected cross-contamination and a sequencing artifact. A later analysis calculated a clonal expansion index for each public chain from normalized within-repertoire ranks of inferred template counts. In a later analysis, generation probabilities were computed with a VDJ recombination model fitted to out-of-frame rearrangements, and the resulting probabilities were checked against IGoR. In a later analysis, TCR-TCR, TCR-HLA and TCR-CMV co-occurrence was scored with hypergeometric tests, and a repertoire-size bias correction was applied to TCR pairs. In a later analysis, false discovery rates were estimated by permuting HLA or CMV assignments 20 times. A later analysis grouped co-occurring TCRs with DBSCAN, adding TCRdist sequence similarity when clustering within HLA-allele-positive subsets. Repertoires with fewer than 30,000 or more than 120,000 public chains were left out of co-occurrence clustering, as were five repertoires with anomalous nucleotide sharing. Drawn from immuneACCESS, this table holds only the in-frame rearrangements with V and J called that TCRdb kept. Clones are partly lost; checked studies trace under half to an unresolved V gene and leave the rest unexplained. The DNA gave D and trimming, while V, J and clone size come from that table. This sample is represented by about 130,000 clones; more than 75% of them were singletons. The ten largest account for 1.5% of the sample.

Beyond this particular receptor, the publication reports: In a later genetic analysis, a missense DCLRE1C variant was associated with V-gene and J-gene trimming of TCR beta chains, and the association was replicated in an independent cohort. CMV serostatus was the only immune exposure information available for the cohort. In a later genetic analysis, fewer N-insertions in productive TCRs were reported among donors in an Asian-associated ancestry cluster than the approximately 710-donor mean. Because the 87-base-pair reads could not distinguish some IMGT-functional V segments, including TRBV6-2 and TRBV6-3, those segments were excluded. Because some donors lacked HLA typing at each locus, the association tests relied only on the typed subset. The authors suggested that the approach could potentially be generalized to other disease states and immunological phenotypes. A later analysis found that HLA-associated TCR beta chains were more clonally expanded and had lower generation probabilities than equally common non-associated chains. A few of the identified cytomegalovirus-associated TCR beta chains were confirmed in vitro to be specific for cytomegalovirus antigens. A later analysis reported that several top co-occurrence clusters appeared linked to parvovirus B19, influenza, CMV and Epstein-Barr virus. An earlier analysis of around 600 of the donors showed that most TCR beta V segments appeared in productive rearrangements either about 87% or about 30% of the time, which broadly matched IMGT annotations. A cluster of highly shared sequence variants was judged likely to represent a technical artifact of the sequencing pipeline. This cohort had only TCR beta chains sequenced, and the lack of alpha or paired-chain data limited which features could be detected. A total of fewer than 200 TCR beta chains were listed by the study as associated with cytomegalovirus. When HLA alleles, especially DR and DQ, strongly co-occurred, attributing TCR associations to individual alleles was difficult. In a later analysis, 15,000 to 20,000 TCR beta sequences were associated with specific HLA alleles at a false discovery rate of 0.05. In both the original and validation cohorts, the classifier was reported to diagnose cytomegalovirus status with high specificity and sensitivity. Most CMV-associated TCR beta chains appeared to be HLA-restricted in a later analysis, and the HLA associations seemed to be driven largely by CMV exposure. According to a later analysis, TCR association rates differed among HLA loci, with DRB1 alleles showing the most associated TCRs and HLA-C alleles showing the fewest. Sequencing depth was assumed to be roughly uniform across donors in the presence/absence analyses, though that assumption may not hold. Approximately 18 rarely observed V segments, including chromosome 9 orphons, were excluded from the earlier analysis of 550 to 700 of the donors because counts were too low. Most TCR sequences were observed very rarely across donors, whereas some public TCRs were present in many individuals. Linkage disequilibrium might explain the correlated functional status among segregating V segments, but an unknown experimental factor could not be excluded. A further reported finding was that TCR beta sequences accurately predicted the HLA-A and HLA-B alleles for most subjects in the first cohort.

The sequenced material came from PBMCs. The sequence links TRBV19 to TRBJ2-7, and perhaps TRBD2 as D gene, on 5 matching bases. This sequence was found in a female donor in good health and CMV-seronegative. CDR3 loop: CASSMRLADYEQYF. The DNA sequence reads TGTGCCAGTAGTATGAGGCTAGCCGATTACGAGCAGTACTTC.